Below are 27 T cell receptor beta chains sequenced from a single sample in a study of blood T cell repertoires in COVID-19. Using immunoSEQ multiplex PCR, the repertoire was profiled, and TCRdb retains in-frame clones only, with some absent. The data hold 300,000 to 400,000 clones, with 90% to 95% observed a single time. The specimen was PBMCs or T cells enriched from blood (not recorded which). The source is a woman younger than 45 who had been exposed to COVID-19.

The CDR3 DNA sequence: TGTGCCAGCAGTGAACAGGGTGGCACAGATACGCAGTATTTT. The encoded protein is CASSEQGGTDTQYF. This rearrangement joins TRBV6-1 to TRBJ2-3, with D tentatively TRBD1 (5 bases). Between the trimmed V and J ends, which lost 2 bases and 1 base, there was a span of 7 bases. Per the germline V gene, CDR1 is MNHNS and CDR2 is SASEGT. The length of the CDR3 is 14 residues.

The J gene is TRBJ1-4, the V gene TRBV2; no firm D call. The V end lost 6 bases, the J end lost 3 bases, and 14 bases lay between the germline ends. CDR3 length: 15 amino acids. The germline CDR1 and CDR2 sequences are SNHLY and FYNNEI. The CDR3 is CASSNLYFSNEKLFF. CDR3 coding DNA: TGTGCCAGCAGCAACCTATATTTCTCTAATGAAAAACTGTTTTTT.

The V call is TRBV9, the J call TRBJ2-1; TRBD2 matches 8 bases. V shed 0 bases, J shed 7 bases, and the junction held 6 bases outside the gene matches. CDR1 and CDR2 from the germline V gene are SGDLS and YYNGEE. The CDR3 extends over 15 amino acids. The CDR3 coding sequence is TGTGCCAGCAGCGTAGCGCCAGGGACTAGTAATGAGCAGTTCTTC. Translation gives CASSVAPGTSNEQFF.

The CDR3 region is CASSQEAATTNEKLFF. The CDR3 nucleotides read TGTGCCAGCAGCCAAGAGGCAGCGACTACGAATGAAAAACTGTTTTTT. V gene TRBV4-2 combines with J gene TRBJ1-4, with D hard to call. Germline V lookup: CDR1 LGHNA, CDR2 YNFKEQ. This CDR3 has 16 amino acids. V was clipped by 0 bases and J by 5 bases, with 13 bases between them.

The rearrangement joins TRBV21-1 to TRBJ1-1; the D call in the table, TRBD1, was not verified against the DNA. TRBV21-1 is a known pseudogene. This CDR3 spans 15 amino acids. This CDR3 reads CASSRRLGADTEAFF. DNA of the CDR3: TGTGCCAGCAGCCGAAGGTTAGGGGCGGACACTGAAGCTTTCTTT.

The chain couples TRBV7-9 to TRBJ1-1, with 9 positions matching TRBD1. CDR3 length equals 15 residues. V was clipped by 4 bases and J by 0 bases; unmatched bases: 3. Per the germline V gene, CDR1 is SEHNR and CDR2 is FQNEAQ (reference sequence). CDR3 coding DNA: TGTGCCAGCAGCTCGACAGGGGGATTGAACACTGAAGCTTTCTTT. Translation: CASSSTGGLNTEAFF.

V usage is TRBV2 and J usage is TRBJ2-1; D perhaps matches TRBD2 (6 bases). The V end was cut by 5 bases, the J end by 4 bases, with 9 bases between. CDR3 length: 13 amino acids. The germline V gene encodes CDR1 SNHLY and CDR2 FYNNEI. The CDR3 sequence is CASSTGTYNEQFF. The CDR3 region has the DNA TGTGCCAGCAGTACCGGGACTTACAATGAGCAGTTCTTC.

The V gene is TRBV7-2, the J gene TRBJ1-5; 12 positions agree with TRBD1. Germline CDR1 SGHTA, CDR2 FQGNSA. The CDR3 sequence is 14 residues long. Trimming removed 5 bases from V and 11 bases from J; junction bases left unmatched: 7. The CDR3 sequence: CASSVGTGGRAQHF. The CDR3 DNA reads TGTGCCAGCAGCGTCGGGACAGGGGGCCGGGCCCAGCATTTT.

The chain has TRBV7-2 and TRBJ1-3; 7 bases line up with TRBD1. This CDR3 has 15 amino acids. Germline trimming cut 1 base from V and 4 bases from J; bases unmatched to any gene: 4. Germline V gives CDR1 SGHTA, CDR2 FQGNSA. The CDR3 region is CASSLVRTGGNTIYF. The CDR3 nucleotides are TGTGCCAGCAGCTTAGTCCGGACAGGAGGAAACACCATATATTTT.

The rearrangement joins TRBV5-1 to TRBJ1-4; D possibly corresponds to TRBD1 (6 bases). The CDR3 has 14 residues. Germline V gives CDR1 SGHRS, CDR2 YFSETQ. V was shortened by 4 bases and J by 3 bases, with 10 bases between the two germline ends. The DNA for the CDR3 is TGCGCCAGCAGCCACCAGGGGTCTAATGAAAAACTGTTTTTT. Translating it yields CASSHQGSNEKLFF.

The chain is built from TRBV7-9 and TRBJ2-1; TRBD2 might be the D (7 bases). With 1 base removed from V and 8 bases from J, the gap between germline ends came to 18 bases. Germline V gene sequence: CDR1 SEHNR, CDR2 FQNEAQ (reference sequence). The CDR3 spans 16 residues. Here the CDR3 DNA reads TGTGCCAGCAGCTTAGGAGTGGGGGGGCTTGTCGATGAGCAGTTCTTC. Its translation is CASSLGVGGLVDEQFF.

The chain carries TRBV4-2 and TRBJ2-7, with TRBD2 matching 9 bases. Losses at the gene ends were 0 bases for V and 0 bases for J; bases not matched to a gene: 6. This CDR3 region has 17 residues. Germline V CDR1 and CDR2: LGHNA, YNFKEQ. The CDR3 DNA reads as TGTGCCAGCAGCCAAGAAGGGATAGCGGGGGACTCCTACGAGCAGTACTTC. The encoded protein is CASSQEGIAGDSYEQYF.

The V and J genes are TRBV4-2 and TRBJ1-6; 8 bases match TRBD1. Trimming cost V 0 bases and J 9 bases; bases outside gene matches: 7. The CDR3 loop spans 16 amino acids. Looked up from germline, CDR1 is LGHNA and CDR2 is YNFKEQ. CDR3 region: CASSQDATGVSSPLHF. CDR3 DNA: TGTGCCAGCAGCCAAGACGCGACAGGGGTAAGTTCACCCCTCCACTTT.

The rearrangement joins TRBV9 to TRBJ2-7; TRBD1 aligns across 11 bases. Germline assignment: CDR1 SGDLS and CDR2 YYNGEE. Trimming at V came to 3 bases and at J to 6 bases, leaving 8 bases not matched to a gene. The CDR3 consists of 15 residues. The CDR3 DNA reads TGTGCCAGCAGCGAGCGACTCGGGACAGGGGGCGAGCAGTACTTC. Residues: CASSERLGTGGEQYF.

This chain joins TRBV7-9 and TRBJ2-1; possible D gene TRBD2, 6 bases. Between the trimmed V and J ends, which lost 5 bases and 5 bases, there was a span of 19 bases. Germline V gene data show CDR1 as SEHNR and CDR2 as FQNEAQ (reference sequence). The CDR3 runs to 16 residues. CDR3 coding DNA: TGTGCCAGCAGCGTTACCCGGGACTCCGCGAACAATGAGCAGTTCTTC. Residues: CASSVTRDSANNEQFF.

J is TRBJ2-7 and V is TRBV10-3, with 9 bases aligning to TRBD1. The CDR3 runs to 13 residues. V shed 10 bases, J shed 3 bases, and the junction held 7 bases outside the gene matches. The V gene's germline CDR1 is ENHRY and CDR2 SYGVKD. The CDR3 is CATAGTGLYEQYF. CDR3 sequence (DNA): TGTGCCACCGCCGGGACAGGGCTCTACGAGCAGTACTTC.

The chain carries TRBV27 and TRBJ1-2; D is ambiguous. V gave up 2 bases and J gave up 0 bases, with 7 bases separating them. Germline CDR1 reads MNHEY; CDR2 reads SMNVEV (reference sequence). CDR3 size: 14 residues. The CDR3 loop is CASSLGGSNYGYTF. The CDR3 region has the DNA TGTGCCAGCAGTTTAGGCGGATCTAACTATGGCTACACCTTC.

The chain combines TRBV7-2 with TRBJ2-3, with 8 positions matching TRBD1. Germline trimming cut 5 bases from V and 5 bases from J; bases unmatched to any gene: 12. Per the germline V gene, CDR1 is SGHTA and CDR2 is FQGNSA. The CDR3 extends over 16 amino acids. The CDR3 is CASSRRTGWLGDTQYF. DNA for the CDR3: TGTGCCAGCAGCCGTAGGACAGGGTGGTTAGGAGATACGCAGTATTTT.

V usage is TRBV29-1 and J usage is TRBJ2-5; TRBD1 is a possible D gene (6 bases). The CDR3 runs to 12 residues. The germline V gene has CDR1 SQVTM and CDR2 ANQGSEA. V dropped 5 bases and J dropped 4 bases, with 11 bases sitting between them. CDR3 amino acids: CSVLDSGETQYF. CDR3 nucleotides: TGCAGCGTTCTGGACAGCGGAGAGACCCAGTACTTC.

The chain couples TRBV3-1 (or the pseudogene TRBV3-2) to TRBJ1-3, with unresolved D. V gave up 0 bases and J gave up 3 bases, with 12 bases separating them. The CDR3 length is 16 residues. In germline, CDR1 is LGHDT, CDR2 YNNKEL (reference sequence). CDR3 residues: CASSQDAPPVGNTIYF. The CDR3 coding sequence is TGTGCCAGCAGCCAAGATGCGCCCCCGGTTGGAAACACCATATATTTT.

The chain has TRBV19 and TRBJ2-2, with D uncertain. The CDR3 is 12 residues long. From germline, CDR1 is LNHDA and CDR2 SQIVND (reference sequence). V was clipped by 10 bases and J by 6 bases, with 12 bases between them. The CDR3: CATLRRPGELFF. For the CDR3, the DNA is TGTGCCACCTTGAGGAGACCCGGGGAGCTGTTTTTT.

The chain joins TRBV30 to TRBJ1-2; D remains ambiguous. Trimming cost V 2 bases and J 5 bases, with 6 bases left between them. The CDR3 runs to 11 residues. CDR1 and CDR2 from the germline V gene are GTSNPN and SVGIG (reference sequence). The CDR3 DNA is TGTGCCTGGAGTAAGGAGTATGGCTACACCTTC. This sequence encodes CAWSKEYGYTF.

This clone has just a few counts. J is TRBJ2-1 and V is TRBV5-4; 10 bases align to TRBD2. CDR1 and CDR2 from the germline V gene are SGHNT and YYREEE (reference sequence). V lost 7 bases to trimming and J lost 8 bases; unmatched junction nucleotides: 9. This CDR3 is built from 14 residues. The CDR3 loop is CASRISGGRDEQFF. In DNA form, the CDR3 reads TGTGCCAGCCGGATTAGCGGGGGGAGGGATGAGCAGTTCTTC.

V is TRBV5-4 and J is TRBJ2-1, with 15 bases identical to TRBD2. The CDR3 has 16 amino acids. J was trimmed by 6 bases and V by 4 bases; bases with no gene match: 5. Germline values: CDR1 SGHNT, CDR2 YYREEE (reference sequence). CDR3 coding DNA: TGTGCCAGCAGCGCAGGACTAGCGGGGGGGCGCAATGAGCAGTTCTTC. It is translated as CASSAGLAGGRNEQFF.

The V and J genes are TRBV2 and TRBJ1-1, with 9 bases identical to TRBD1. V dropped 6 bases and J dropped 3; count of bases not matched to a gene: 8. The CDR3 is 15 residues long. CDR1 SNHLY and CDR2 FYNNEI come from the germline V gene. CDR3 DNA sequence: TGTGCCAGCAGGATCACACAGGGGGCTCACACTGAAGCTTTCTTT. It codes for CASRITQGAHTEAFF.

The chain uses TRBV7-2 and TRBJ2-3; 9 bases align to TRBD2. This CDR3 region has 17 residues. Germline values: CDR1 SGHTA, CDR2 FQGNSA. V trimming: 1 base; J trimming: 1 base; junction bases outside the gene matches: 6. The DNA of the CDR3 is TGTGCCAGCAGCTTAGATTGGGCTAGCGGGGGCACAGATACGCAGTATTTT. Residues: CASSLDWASGGTDTQYF. The full variable domain, its missing parts supplied by reference TRBV7-2 and TRBJ2-3, is GAGVSQSPSNKVTEKGKDVELRCDPISGHTALYWYRQSLGQGLEFLIYFQGNSAPDKSGLPSDRFSAERTGGSVSTLTIQRTQQEDSAVYLCASSLDWASGGTDTQYFGPGTRLTVL.

The chain employs TRBV5-1 and TRBJ1-1; tentative D call: TRBD1 (5 bases). Trimming took 7 bases from V and 6 from J, leaving 25 bases between them. The CDR3 is 16 residues long. Per germline, CDR1 SGHRS and CDR2 YFSETQ. The CDR3 spells CASSKTTARVDPEAFF. The CDR3 bases are TGCGCCAGCTCTAAGACGACGGCCAGGGTGGATCCTGAAGCTTTCTTT.